The source of this TCR beta chain is a study of regulatory T cells in long-lasting Graves disease. At least ten counts were recorded for this clonotype. Described time point: newly diagnosed GD, antithyroid drugs for less than 3 months. PBMC-extracted RNA yielded the TCR library. Trimming at V came to 1 base and at J to 2 bases, leaving 3 bases not matched to a gene. The V gene's germline CDR1 is DFQATT and CDR2 SNEGSKA (reference sequence). This CDR3 has 14 residues. Relying on iRepertoire HTBI primers and Arm-PCR of CDR3 regions, the team built TCR beta libraries. Each CDR3 protein is one row after TCRdb ran MiXCR on the multiplex PCR reads. The repertoire includes approximately 540,000 distinct CDR3 sequences, around 11% of them detected once, and about 8.3% sits in the top ten. This sample was also put to use in a study of T cells in Graves' hyperthyroidism and ophthalmopathy. From that report: When the TCR CDR3 underwent first-round RT-PCR, the HTBI primer set was used. Separating ophthalmopathy from stable hyperthyroidism was achieved by a 13 V-J model.

This specimen was peripheral blood mononuclear cells (PBMCs), taken at new diagnosis, from a patient treated with antithyroid drugs. The TCR originated in a woman aged 25 to 39 with Graves disease. This rearrangement joins TRBV20-1 to TRBJ2-7, with 9 bases that match TRBD1. The CDR3 spells CSARGGTGTYEQYF. The DNA for the CDR3 is TGCAGTGCTAGAGGGGGGACAGGGACCTACGAGCAGTACTTC.